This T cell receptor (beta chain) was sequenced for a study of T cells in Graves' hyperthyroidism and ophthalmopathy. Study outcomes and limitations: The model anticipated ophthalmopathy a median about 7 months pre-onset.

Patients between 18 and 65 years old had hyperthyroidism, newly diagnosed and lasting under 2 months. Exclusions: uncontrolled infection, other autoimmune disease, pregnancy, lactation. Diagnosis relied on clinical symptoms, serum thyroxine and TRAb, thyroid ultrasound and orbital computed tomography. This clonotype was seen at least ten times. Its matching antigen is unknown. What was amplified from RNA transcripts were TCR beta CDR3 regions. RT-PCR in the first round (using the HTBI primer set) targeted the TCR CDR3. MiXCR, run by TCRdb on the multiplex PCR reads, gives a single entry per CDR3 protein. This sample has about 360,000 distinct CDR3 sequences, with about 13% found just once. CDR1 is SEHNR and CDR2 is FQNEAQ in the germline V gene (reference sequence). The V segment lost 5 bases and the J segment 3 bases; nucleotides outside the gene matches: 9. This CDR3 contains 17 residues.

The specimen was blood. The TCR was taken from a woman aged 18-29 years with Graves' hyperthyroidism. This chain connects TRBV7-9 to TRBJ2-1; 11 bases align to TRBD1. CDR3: CASSPYGQGAIYNEQFF. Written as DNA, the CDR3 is TGTGCCAGCAGCCCCTACGGACAGGGGGCTATCTACAATGAGCAGTTCTTC.